The following is a TCR beta chain sequence with its context. Its antigen specificity is not known. Nothing much larger sits one base from this clone, and base qualities are not available. The data were obtained in a study of blood T cell repertoires in COVID-19 (TCRdb year 2020). A note on the overall study: Collaborator samples came from the United States, Italy and Spain and covered acute and convalescent phases of COVID-19. The prospective study material was composed of cDNA or gDNA derived from T cells, B-cell-depleted T cells, or PBMCs. Deeply sampled blood TCRbeta repertoires from subjects exposed to, actively infected with, or recovered from COVID-19 were included in the dataset. The repertoires were released in a freely available public database intended as a resource for research on the immune response to SARS-CoV-2. The samples were drawn from the first 160 participants of the ongoing ImmuneRACE study and from 1,254 subjects provided by 6 global collaborators. The sample metadata nearly always contained a de-identified subject ID, COVID-19 status, age in years and sex. HLA class I and class II types, where available, came from metadata supplied by the sample provider rather than from assay-based typing. The investigation overall reported the following: Clinical and demographic metadata were provided uncurated, with the amount varying by source and participant.

TCRbeta CDR3 regions were amplified from genomic DNA using the immunoSEQ Assay, a bias-controlled multiplex PCR. The study's own analysis went as follows. The number of nucleated cells in each sample was estimated by amplification of reference gene primers within the assay. Sequence reads were collapsed and filtered to measure the absolute abundance of every unique TCRbeta CDR3 rearrangement. For each sample, productive Simpson clonality was calculated by taking the square root of Simpson's diversity index across productive rearrangements. TCRdb limited this immuneACCESS table to in-frame rearrangements with V and J called. A share of clones is missing; checked studies link under half to unresolved V genes, and the rest is unexplained. V and J calls and clone size are those listed in that table; D and trimming were worked out from the DNA. This sample comprises about 400,000 clones, roughly 86% of them detected only once. The ten largest clones take up around 2.9% of the sample.

The collaborating institutions used their own protocols to collect whole blood in K2EDTA tubes. For TCRbeta analysis, collaborators shipped samples as frozen whole blood, isolated PBMCs, or DNA extracted from either of those sample types. CDR1 ENHRY and CDR2 SYGVKD were looked up in the germline V gene. CDR3 length: 17 amino acids, cysteine to phenylalanine. Of all the DNA, just the CDR3 is kept, 51 bases in frame from base 1. The V end gives up 2 bases and the J end 6 bases, leaving 8 bases in the junction not matched to a gene. The sequence was collected from a human donor in a cohort sampled during active COVID-19. The specimen sequenced was peripheral blood. The chain links TRBV10-3 with TRBJ2-1; the junction holds 12 bases that match TRBD1. The nucleotide sequence is given as TGTGCCATCAGTGAGACCACCGGGACAGGGGGCCTCAATGAGCAGTTCTTC. Its protein is CAISETTGTGGLNEQFF.